The T cell receptor beta chain described here comes from a study of T cell changes during pregnancy in multiple sclerosis (dated by TCRdb to the late 2010s). Regarding the complete study: The study looked at changes in the T cell repertoire across pregnancy in women with multiple sclerosis.

About this clone itself: The specificity of this receptor is unknown. It has no much larger one-base neighbor in the sample; base qualities were not kept.

The germline V and J ends show losses of 0 bases and 7 bases respectively, and no gene match explains 15 bases of the junction. From a lookup of the germline V gene, CDR1 and CDR2 are SGHRS and YFSETQ. The CDR3 goes from the cysteine to the phenylalanine over 19 residues. This entry keeps only the CDR3 DNA: 57 bases, framed from base 1. The library was made by the immunoSEQ multiplex PCR assay. In TCRdb, the immuneACCESS table is reduced to in-frame sequences with V and J assigned. These tables do not hold every clone; where another copy was compared, an unresolved V gene accounts for under half, and the others remain unexplained. The sample contains 60,000 to 75,000 clones, roughly nine tenths of them found a single time. The ten largest clonotypes hold over 1.1% of the sample.

Sample: peripheral blood, taken after pregnancy. Recombination joined TRBV5-1 with TRBJ2-7; 14 nucleotides in the junction match TRBD2. The origin of this receptor is a female donor with multiple sclerosis, enrolled in a pregnancy study. The CDR3: CASSLGTSGRRLLREEQYF. The DNA sequence is as follows: TGCGCCAGCAGCTTGGGGACTAGCGGGAGGCGCCTGCTGAGGGAAGAGCAGTACTTC.